This is a list of T cell receptor beta chains from one sample in a study of blood T cells in healthy people across ages. TCRdb analysed the 5' RACE reads with MiXCR anew, one entry per CDR3 protein. The sample contains over 550,000 distinct CDR3 sequences, 25% to 30% of which appear only once. Sequenced sample: blood. These receptors were obtained from an elderly woman in good health. CDR3s include the opening cysteine and the closing phenylalanine or tryptophan. The D gene is left open where the match is weak. Size is omitted from some rows. Given values are once, few, many or a class for expanded clones.

clone size	D gene	J gene	V gene	CDR3 protein	CDR3 DNA
NA	NA	TRBJ1-2	TRBV29-1	CSVEGTVNGYTF	TGCAGCGTTGAAGGGACGGTGAATGGCTACACCTTC
NA	TRBD1	TRBJ1-4	TRBV10-3	CAISTEGGTGEKLFF	TGTGCCATCAGTACCGAAGGGGGGACAGGGGAAAAACTGTTTTTT
NA	TRBD2	TRBJ2-5	TRBV30	CAWTSGGKETQYF	TGTGCCTGGACTAGCGGGGGGAAAGAGACCCAGTACTTC
NA	TRBD2	TRBJ2-5	TRBV6-5	CASSFRLAENNEQYF	TGTGCCAGCAGTTTCCGACTAGCGGAAAACAATGAGCAGTACTTC
NA	NA	TRBJ2-3	TRBV12-3/TRBV12-4	CASRRQGLRTDAQYF	TGTGCCAGCAGGCGACAGGGACTGCGCACAGATGCGCAGTATTTT
NA	TRBD1	TRBJ2-1	TRBV19	CASSMAGTGVNEQFF	TGTGCCAGTAGTATGGCCGGGACAGGGGTGAATGAGCAGTTCTTC
many	TRBD1	TRBJ1-6	TRBV20-1	CSAREGQGLYNSPLHF	TGCAGTGCTAGAGAAGGACAGGGACTTTATAATTCACCCCTCCACTTT
NA	NA	TRBJ2-7	TRBV30	CAWREPLDEQYF	TGTGCCTGGAGGGAGCCCCTCGACGAGCAGTACTTC
NA	NA	TRBJ2-7	TRBV6-5	CASIAQAPYEQYF	TGTGCCAGCATCGCACAGGCCCCCTACGAGCAGTACTTC
NA	NA	TRBJ1-1	TRBV3-1	CASSQTFLVSEAFF	TGTGCCAGCAGCCAAACGTTTCTCGTGTCTGAAGCTTTCTTT
once	NA	TRBJ2-5	TRBV5-1	CASSYGEETQDF	TGCGCCAGCAGCTATGGAGAAGAGACCCAGGACTTC
NA	NA	TRBJ2-1	TRBV20-1	CSASTRAAYEQFF	TGCAGTGCTAGCACTAGAGCGGCATATGAGCAGTTCTTC
few	NA	TRBJ1-6	TRBV6-6	CASSLDGNRSLHF	TGTGCCAGCAGTTTGGACGGAAATAGGAGCCTCCACTTT
NA	TRBD1	TRBJ1-6	TRBV7-2	CASSLVPGGTNSPLHF	TGTGCCAGCAGCTTAGTCCCAGGGGGCACTAATTCACCCCTCCACTTT